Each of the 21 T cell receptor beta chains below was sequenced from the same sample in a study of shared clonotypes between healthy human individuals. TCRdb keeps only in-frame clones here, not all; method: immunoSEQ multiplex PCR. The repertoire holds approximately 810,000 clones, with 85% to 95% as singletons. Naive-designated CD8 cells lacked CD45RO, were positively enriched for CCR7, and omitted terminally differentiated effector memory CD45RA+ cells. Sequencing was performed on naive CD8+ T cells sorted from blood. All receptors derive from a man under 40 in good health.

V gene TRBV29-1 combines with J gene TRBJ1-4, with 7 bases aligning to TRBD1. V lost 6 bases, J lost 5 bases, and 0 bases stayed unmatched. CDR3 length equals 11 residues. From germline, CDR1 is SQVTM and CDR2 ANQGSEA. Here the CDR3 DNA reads TGCAGCGTGGGACAGAATGAAAAACTGTTTTTT. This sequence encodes CSVGQNEKLFF.

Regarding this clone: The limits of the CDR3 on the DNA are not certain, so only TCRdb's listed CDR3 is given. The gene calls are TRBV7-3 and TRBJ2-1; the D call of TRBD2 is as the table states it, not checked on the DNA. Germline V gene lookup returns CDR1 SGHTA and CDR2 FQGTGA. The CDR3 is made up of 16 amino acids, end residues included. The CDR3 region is CASSFGPGLGDNEQFF.

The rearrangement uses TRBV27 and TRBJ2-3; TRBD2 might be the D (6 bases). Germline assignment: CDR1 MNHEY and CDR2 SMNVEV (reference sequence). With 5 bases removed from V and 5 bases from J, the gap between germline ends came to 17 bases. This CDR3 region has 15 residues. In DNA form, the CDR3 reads TGTGCCAGCAGTCGACTAGTGAACGCGGAAGATACGCAGTATTTT. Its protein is CASSRLVNAEDTQYF.

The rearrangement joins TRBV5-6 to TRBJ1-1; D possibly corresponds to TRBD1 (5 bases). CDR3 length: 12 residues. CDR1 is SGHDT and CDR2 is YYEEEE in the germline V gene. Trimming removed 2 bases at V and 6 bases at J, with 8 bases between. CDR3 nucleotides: TGTGCCAGCAGCTTCTCGGGGCCTGAAGCTTTCTTT. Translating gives CASSFSGPEAFF.

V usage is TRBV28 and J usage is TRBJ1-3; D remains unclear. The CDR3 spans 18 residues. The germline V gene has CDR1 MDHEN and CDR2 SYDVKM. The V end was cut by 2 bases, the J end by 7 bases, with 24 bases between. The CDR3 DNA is TGTGCCAGCAGTTTACGCATCCCCCGAACTATTTGGGTGAACACCATATATTTT. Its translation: CASSLRIPRTIWVNTIYF.

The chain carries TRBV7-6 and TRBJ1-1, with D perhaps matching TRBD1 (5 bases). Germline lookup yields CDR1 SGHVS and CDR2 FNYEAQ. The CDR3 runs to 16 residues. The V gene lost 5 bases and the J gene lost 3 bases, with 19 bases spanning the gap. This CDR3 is CASSQDVREKYTEAFF. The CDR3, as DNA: TGTGCCAGCAGCCAGGACGTCAGGGAGAAATACACTGAAGCTTTCTTT. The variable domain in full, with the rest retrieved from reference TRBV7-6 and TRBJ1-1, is GAGVSQSPRYKVTKRGQDVALRCDPISGHVSLYWYRQALGQGPEFLTYFNYEAQQDKSGLPNDRFSAERPEGSISTLTIQRTEQRDSAMYRCASSQDVREKYTEAFFGQGTRLTVV.

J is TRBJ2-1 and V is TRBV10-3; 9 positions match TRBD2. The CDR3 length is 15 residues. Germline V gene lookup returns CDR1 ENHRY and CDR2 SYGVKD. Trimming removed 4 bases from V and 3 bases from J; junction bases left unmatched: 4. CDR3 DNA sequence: TGTGCCATCAGTGGGGTAGCGGGGGACTACAATGAGCAGTTCTTC. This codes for CAISGVAGDYNEQFF.

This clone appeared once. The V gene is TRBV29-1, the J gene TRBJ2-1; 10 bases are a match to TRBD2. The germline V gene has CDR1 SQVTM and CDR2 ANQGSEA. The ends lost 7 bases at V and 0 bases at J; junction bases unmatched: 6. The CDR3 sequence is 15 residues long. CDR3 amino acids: CSAGLAEASYNEQFF. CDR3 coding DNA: TGCAGCGCCGGACTAGCGGAGGCCTCCTACAATGAGCAGTTCTTC.

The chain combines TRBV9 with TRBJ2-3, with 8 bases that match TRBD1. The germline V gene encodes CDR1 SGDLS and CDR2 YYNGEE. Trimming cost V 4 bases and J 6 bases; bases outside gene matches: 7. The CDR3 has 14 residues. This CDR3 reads CASSPPQGADTQYF. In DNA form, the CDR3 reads TGTGCCAGCAGCCCACCCCAGGGGGCCGATACGCAGTATTTT.

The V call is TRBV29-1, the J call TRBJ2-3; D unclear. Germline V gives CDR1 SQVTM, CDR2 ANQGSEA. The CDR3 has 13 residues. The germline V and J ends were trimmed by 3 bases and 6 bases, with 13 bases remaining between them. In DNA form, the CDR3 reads TGCAGCGTTGACCCCACGCCGTCGGATACGCAGTATTTT. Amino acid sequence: CSVDPTPSDTQYF.

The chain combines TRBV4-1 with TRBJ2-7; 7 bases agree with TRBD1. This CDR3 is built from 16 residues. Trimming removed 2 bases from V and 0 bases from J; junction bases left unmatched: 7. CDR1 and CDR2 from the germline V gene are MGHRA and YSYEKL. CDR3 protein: CASSQTGQVFSYEQYF. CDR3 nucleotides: TGCGCCAGCAGCCAAACAGGACAGGTGTTCTCCTACGAGCAGTACTTC.

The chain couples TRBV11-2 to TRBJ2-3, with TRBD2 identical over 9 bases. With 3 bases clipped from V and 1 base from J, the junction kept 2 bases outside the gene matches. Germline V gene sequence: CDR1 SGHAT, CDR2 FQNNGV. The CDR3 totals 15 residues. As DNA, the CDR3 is TGTGCCAGCAGCTTTGTAGCGGGAGGCACAGATACGCAGTATTTT. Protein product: CASSFVAGGTDTQYF.

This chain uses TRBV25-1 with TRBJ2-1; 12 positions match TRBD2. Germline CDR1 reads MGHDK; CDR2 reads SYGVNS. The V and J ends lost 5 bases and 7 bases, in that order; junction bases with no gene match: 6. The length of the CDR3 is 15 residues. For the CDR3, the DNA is TGTGCCAGCAGTCCACTAGCGGGAGGTAGGAATGAGCAGTTCTTC. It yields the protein CASSPLAGGRNEQFF.

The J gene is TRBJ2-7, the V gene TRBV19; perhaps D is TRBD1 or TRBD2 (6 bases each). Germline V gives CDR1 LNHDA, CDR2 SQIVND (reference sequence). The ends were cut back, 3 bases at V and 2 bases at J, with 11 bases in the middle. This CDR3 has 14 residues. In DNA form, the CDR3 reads TGTGCCAGTAGTATGCGGGACACAACCTACGAGCAGTACTTC. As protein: CASSMRDTTYEQYF. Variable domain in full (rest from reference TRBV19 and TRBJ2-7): DGGITQSPKYLFRKEGQNVTLSCEQNLNHDAMYWYRQDPGQGLRLIYYSQIVNDFQKGDIAEGYSVSREKKESFPLTVTSAQKNPTAFYLCASSMRDTTYEQYFGPGTRLTVT.

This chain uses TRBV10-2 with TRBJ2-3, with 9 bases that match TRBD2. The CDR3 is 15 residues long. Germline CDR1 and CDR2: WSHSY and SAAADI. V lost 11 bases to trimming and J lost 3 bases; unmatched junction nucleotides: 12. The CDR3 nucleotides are TGCGCCCGCTCACAGGGGACTAGCAATACAGATACGCAGTATTTT. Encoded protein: CARSQGTSNTDTQYF.

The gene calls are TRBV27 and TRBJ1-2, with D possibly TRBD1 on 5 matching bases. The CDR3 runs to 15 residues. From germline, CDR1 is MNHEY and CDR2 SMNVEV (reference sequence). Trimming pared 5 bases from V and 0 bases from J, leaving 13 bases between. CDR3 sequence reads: CASSRTGSPNYGYTF. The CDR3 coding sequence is TGTGCCAGCAGTAGAACAGGATCGCCTAACTATGGCTACACCTTC.

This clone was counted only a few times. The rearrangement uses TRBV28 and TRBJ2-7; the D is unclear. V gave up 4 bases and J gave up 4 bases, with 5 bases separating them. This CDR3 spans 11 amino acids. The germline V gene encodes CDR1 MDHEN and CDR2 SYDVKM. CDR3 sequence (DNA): TGTGCCAGCAGTTCCCAATACGAGCAGTACTTC. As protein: CASSSQYEQYF.

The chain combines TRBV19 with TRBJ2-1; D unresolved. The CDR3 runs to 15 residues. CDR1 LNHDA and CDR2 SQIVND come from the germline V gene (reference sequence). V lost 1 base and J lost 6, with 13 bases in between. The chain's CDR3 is CASSIGDLGGNEQFF. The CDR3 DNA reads TGTGCCAGTAGTATAGGGGATCTAGGCGGCAATGAGCAGTTCTTC. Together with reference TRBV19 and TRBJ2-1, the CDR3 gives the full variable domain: DGGITQSPKYLFRKEGQNVTLSCEQNLNHDAMYWYRQDPGQGLRLIYYSQIVNDFQKGDIAEGYSVSREKKESFPLTVTSAQKNPTAFYLCASSIGDLGGNEQFFGPGTRLTVL.

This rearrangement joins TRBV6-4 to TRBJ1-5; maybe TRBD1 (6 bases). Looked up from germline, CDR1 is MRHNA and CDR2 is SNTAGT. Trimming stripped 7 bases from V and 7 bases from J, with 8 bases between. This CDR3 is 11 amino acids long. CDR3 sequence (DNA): TGTGCCAGCAACAGGGACCAGCCCCAGCATTTT. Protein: CASNRDQPQHF.

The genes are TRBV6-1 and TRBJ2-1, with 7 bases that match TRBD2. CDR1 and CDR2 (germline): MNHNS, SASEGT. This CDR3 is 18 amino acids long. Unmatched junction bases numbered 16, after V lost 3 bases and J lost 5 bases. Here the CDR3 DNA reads TGTGCCAGCAGTGAGTACGGCGAAGTGCTAGCGGCCAACAATGAGCAGTTCTTC. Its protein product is CASSEYGEVLAANNEQFF.

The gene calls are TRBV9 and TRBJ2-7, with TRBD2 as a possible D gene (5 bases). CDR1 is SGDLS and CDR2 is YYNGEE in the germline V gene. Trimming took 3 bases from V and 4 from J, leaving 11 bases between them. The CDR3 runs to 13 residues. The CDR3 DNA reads TGTGCCAGCAGCGCTGGACTCGCGTACGAGCAGTACTTC. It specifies CASSAGLAYEQYF.